A selection of T cell receptor beta chains follows, all from one sample in a study of T cell responses to AZD1222 COVID-19 vaccine. Assay used: immunoSEQ multiplex PCR; TCRdb lists only in-frame clones, some missing. The table has tens of thousands of clones, 85% to 90% seen once. The material was peripheral blood, obtained on day 0 of AZD1222 vaccination. These receptors were collected from an adult in good health. Each CDR3 is given with its conserved first and last residue. The size field is filled for only some rows; it gives once, few, many or a size class.

J,V,size,CDR3
TRBJ2-2,TRBV25-1,once,CASNQMAGELFF
TRBJ1-6,TRBV4-2,.,CASSQDWTGGSPLHF
TRBJ1-4,TRBV29-1,.,CSVAGRLSGKLFF
TRBJ1-2,TRBV18,.,CASSPEDYGYTF
TRBJ1-1,TRBV6-5,few,CASSPGDGAFF
TRBJ2-1,TRBV19,.,CASRQKSWNEQFF
TRBJ2-2,TRBV6-4,.,CASSDRTGFGTGELFF
TRBJ2-7,TRBV1,.,CTSSLVVREGYEQYF
TRBJ2-3,TRBV30,few,CAWAGLGGSTDTQYF
TRBJ2-7,TRBV7-2,.,CASNTGGDYEQYF
TRBJ1-2,TRBV6-5,.,CASSYTGTVYGYTF
TRBJ1-6,TRBV28,few,CASSLRGNNSPLHF
TRBJ1-5,TRBV7-9,.,CASSLTGAQPQHF
TRBJ2-1,TRBV11-2,.,CASSLAGQTYNEQFF
TRBJ1-5,TRBV7-2,.,CASSLGSRLNQPQHF
TRBJ2-4,TRBV5-1,.,CASSWAPGTSAPIQYF
TRBJ1-5,TRBV4-1,.,CASSWGSSNQPQHF
TRBJ2-2,TRBV5-1,.,CASTPGEAGTGELFF
TRBJ2-3,TRBV7-2,.,CASRPPGTGPTDTQYF
TRBJ2-2,TRBV30,.,CAWSVPSGINTGELFF
TRBJ1-2,TRBV6-4,once,CASSATQVDYGYTF
TRBJ2-3,TRBV7-2,.,CAGSETPADTQYF
TRBJ2-1,TRBV6-5,.,CASGLAGYNEQFF
TRBJ1-2,TRBV28,once,CASSWGGRGYTF
TRBJ2-1,TRBV7-6,once,CASIPGGGSSYNEQFF
TRBJ2-1,TRBV2,.,CASSEHSGGASYNEQFF
TRBJ1-5,TRBV18,.,CASSPGGTIRQPQHF
TRBJ2-6,TRBV9,.,CASSPRSGANVLTF
TRBJ2-3,TRBV18,.,CASQNSGDTQYF
TRBJ1-2,TRBV2,.,CAEYPDGTGLRVRYTF
TRBJ1-2,TRBV29-1,.,CSVEQDPYGYTF
TRBJ1-2,TRBV14,.,CASRPPGVLYGYTF
TRBJ1-2,TRBV10-3,.,CAISGSSLYGYTF
TRBJ1-1,TRBV7-6,.,CASSLEAGTEAFF
TRBJ1-4,TRBV19,.,CASSIGTPEVKLFF
TRBJ1-5,TRBV7-8,.,CASSLGGQPQHF
TRBJ2-2,TRBV2,.,CASTGSNTGELFF
TRBJ2-7,TRBV5-1,.,CASSFLGTNPYEQYF
TRBJ1-1,TRBV7-3,.,CASRGPGGTEAFF
TRBJ1-4,TRBV5-1,.,CASSPGTGGGHEKLFF
TRBJ1-6,TRBV4-1,.,CASSQAISQTGSPLHF
TRBJ1-4,TRBV18,.,CASSPDAVSTNEKLFF
TRBJ2-5,TRBV7-2,.,CASSLGGVQETQYF
TRBJ2-7,TRBV4-3,.,CASSQGSRGLTTYEQYF
TRBJ2-1,TRBV6-4,medium-sized,CASSDKAGAYNEQFF